This TCR beta chain was sequenced for a study of blood T cells in healthy people across ages. Study outcomes and limitations: Roughly linear declines in TCR beta diversity per million T cells occurred with age.

The sample providers were healthy Caucasian people from Russia, aged about 6 to 100. A J-beta primer mix and a sample-barcoded 5' primer were used in a second PCR of roughly 6 to 11 cycles. TCRdb fed the 5' RACE reads into MiXCR, producing one record per CDR3 protein. The table records some 700,000 distinct CDR3 sequences, 22% of them present only once. The table lists this clonotype with a few counts. Its antigen remains unknown. Germline CDR1 reads SGHVS; CDR2 reads FQNEAQ. V lost 2 bases and J 2 bases, leaving 15 bases between the germline ends. The CDR3 is made up of 16 amino acids. This receptor was obtained from a man in his 70s in good health. The sample consisted of blood. The chain recombines TRBV7-8 with TRBJ1-2; D remains ambiguous. This CDR3 reads CASSLISGRSNYGYTF. CDR3 DNA: TGTGCCAGCAGCTTAATCTCGGGCCGATCAAACTATGGCTACACCTTC.